These T cell receptor beta chains were read from a single sample in a study of metastatic and nonmetastatic thyroid tumors. TCRdb reprocessed the PCR reads using MiXCR. The repertoire holds about 43,000 clones, with 20% to 25% as singletons. Sequencing input: tumor tissue. Every receptor here comes from a female donor with papillary thyroid cancer or a benign thyroid nodule (not recorded which). Some clones in this sample may be carry-over from other donors' samples. Each CDR3 is given with its conserved first and last residue. A D gene is named only where the DNA matches it firmly. Expanded clones are given a class, and other clones once, few, many or no size at all.

size	J	V	D	CDR3	DNA
-	TRBJ1-6	TRBV5-1	-	CASSLAAKGSPLHF	TGCGCCAGCAGCTTGGCCGCGAAGGGGTCACCCCTCCACTTT
many	TRBJ2-1	TRBV9	TRBD2	CASSPMGLAGLNEQFF	TGTGCCAGCAGCCCCATGGGACTAGCGGGTCTAAATGAGCAGTTCTTC
few	TRBJ2-3	TRBV6-1	-	CASTVSGIADTQYF	TGTGCCAGCACAGTTAGCGGTATTGCAGATACGCAGTATTTT
many	TRBJ1-1	TRBV12-5	-	CASGSPDSLEAFF	TGTGCTAGTGGAAGCCCCGACAGCCTTGAAGCTTTCTTT
few	TRBJ1-5	TRBV5-6	-	CASSRGRASNQPQHF	TGTGCCAGCAGCCGGGGGAGAGCGAGCAATCAGCCCCAGCATTTT
-	TRBJ1-1	TRBV4-2	TRBD1	CASSVPTGGHMNTEAFF	TGTGCCAGCAGCGTACCGACAGGGGGACACATGAACACTGAAGCTTTCTTT
few	TRBJ1-4	TRBV28	TRBD1	CASSSDRENEKLFF	TGTGCCAGCAGTTCCGACAGGGAGAACGAAAAACTGTTTTTT
-	TRBJ2-3	TRBV30	-	CAWTPGTDTQYF	TGTGCCTGGACCCCGGGCACAGATACGCAGTATTTT
-	TRBJ2-1	TRBV11-2	-	CASSLLAQGDNEQFF	TGTGCCAGCAGCTTATTGGCCCAAGGAGACAACGAGCAGTTCTTC
few	TRBJ2-2	TRBV28	TRBD2	CASSLWTSVNTGELFF	TGTGCCAGCAGTTTATGGACTAGCGTGAACACCGGGGAGCTGTTTTTT
many	TRBJ2-5	TRBV12-3/TRBV12-4	-	CASTRGHTQETQYF	TGTGCCAGCACCCGGGGACACACTCAAGAGACCCAGTACTTC
few	TRBJ2-1	TRBV27	TRBD1	CASSTGWPGGEQFF	TGTGCCAGCAGTACCGGTTGGCCAGGGGGTGAGCAGTTCTTC
many	TRBJ1-1	TRBV7-2	-	CASSDYLSSNTEAFF	TGTGCCAGCAGCGACTACCTTTCCTCCAACACTGAAGCTTTCTTT
-	TRBJ2-6	TRBV7-2	TRBD1	CASSAQGSGANVLTF	TGTGCCAGCAGCGCACAGGGGTCTGGGGCCAACGTCCTGACTTTC
-	TRBJ1-2	TRBV5-1	-	CASSRDGDRGYTF	TGCGCCAGCAGCCGGGACGGGGATCGGGGCTACACCTTC
many	TRBJ2-3	TRBV24-1	TRBD2	CATSAGLAVYTDTQYF	TGTGCCACCAGCGCCGGGCTAGCGGTATACACAGATACGCAGTATTTT
many	TRBJ1-2	TRBV12-3/TRBV12-4	-	CASSLSGNDGYTF	TGTGCCAGCAGTTTATCAGGAAACGATGGCTACACCTTC
-	TRBJ2-7	TRBV6-1	TRBD1	CASSNTGGISFYEQYF	TGTGCCAGCAGTAATACAGGGGGTATAAGCTTTTACGAGCAGTACTTC
-	TRBJ1-2	TRBV6-1	-	CASSEGQPNYGYTF	TGTGCCAGCAGTGAAGGTCAGCCAAATTATGGCTACACCTTC
many	TRBJ1-1	TRBV5-1	TRBD1	CASSARQGNTEAFF	TGCGCCAGCAGCGCCCGACAGGGGAACACTGAAGCTTTCTTT
medium-sized	TRBJ2-5	TRBV4-1	TRBD2	CASSQEPLAGLQETQYF	TGCGCCAGCAGCCAAGAACCATTAGCGGGCCTCCAAGAGACCCAGTACTTC
-	TRBJ1-1	TRBV10-1	-	CASGPSVSVTEAFF	TGCGCCAGCGGGCCCTCAGTGTCGGTCACTGAAGCTTTCTTT
-	TRBJ1-2	TRBV7-8	-	CASSPVRGYNF	TGTGCCAGCAGCCCTGTGAGGGGATACAACTTC
-	TRBJ2-7	TRBV20-1	-	CSARETLYEQYF	TGCAGTGCTAGAGAGACTCTCTACGAGCAGTACTTC
few	TRBJ1-2	TRBV5-6	TRBD1	CASSLAAGQGVYGYTF	TGTGCCAGCAGCTTGGCTGCCGGACAGGGAGTCTATGGCTACACCTTC
-	TRBJ1-2	TRBV20-1	-	CSARVWTATGVYTF	TGCAGTGCTAGAGTCTGGACTGCCACTGGTGTCTACACCTTC
many	TRBJ1-3	TRBV29-1	TRBD1	CSVEKTIGTGESGNTIYF	TGCAGCGTTGAAAAAACTATCGGGACAGGGGAGAGTGGAAACACCATATATTTT
few	TRBJ2-7	TRBV12-3/TRBV12-4	-	CASSPQTGGEQYF	TGTGCCAGCAGCCCCCAAACAGGCGGCGAGCAGTACTTC
many	TRBJ1-2	TRBV18	-	CASSPGLNYGYTF	TGTGCCAGCTCACCAGGTCTCAACTATGGCTACACCTTC
-	TRBJ2-7	TRBV7-9	TRBD2	CASSKLAGVGEQYF	TGTGCCAGCAGCAAACTAGCGGGAGTCGGCGAGCAGTACTTC
many	TRBJ2-1	TRBV5-6	TRBD2	CASSSVLAGGFNEQFF	TGTGCCAGCAGCTCGGTACTAGCGGGGGGATTCAATGAGCAGTTCTTC
many	TRBJ2-1	TRBV7-9	-	CASSFGAYNEQFF	TGTGCCAGCAGCTTTGGCGCCTACAATGAGCAGTTCTTC